What follows is one T cell receptor beta chain and its context. Its antigen is not yet known. Within one base of it there is no much larger clone, and no base qualities were kept. This sample was taken from a study of blood T cell repertoires in COVID-19 (dated by TCRdb to the early 2020s). Turning to the overall study: Collaborator samples came from the United States, Italy and Spain and covered acute and convalescent phases of COVID-19. The prospective study material was composed of cDNA or gDNA derived from T cells, B-cell-depleted T cells, or PBMCs. Subjects who had been exposed to COVID-19, were actively infected with it, or had recovered from it provided the deeply sampled blood TCRbeta repertoires that made up the dataset. A freely available public database, intended as a resource for researchers studying the immune response to SARS-CoV-2, is where the repertoires were released. The samples were drawn from two sources: the first 160 participants of the ongoing ImmuneRACE study, and 950 to 1,500 subjects contributed by 6 global collaborators. Sample metadata almost always included a de-identified subject ID, COVID-19 status, age in years and sex. Where HLA class I and class II types were available, the types were taken from metadata supplied by the sample provider, not from assay-based typing.

TCRbeta CDR3 regions were amplified from genomic DNA by means of the immunoSEQ Assay, a bias-controlled multiplex PCR. The original pipeline was this. Nucleated cell counts per sample were estimated from amplification of reference gene primers within the assay. To quantify the absolute abundance of each unique TCRbeta CDR3 rearrangement, sequence reads were collapsed and filtered. For each sample, productive Simpson clonality was calculated as the square root of Simpson's diversity index across productive rearrangements. TCRdb obtained this table from immuneACCESS and retained in-frame rearrangements with V and J assigned. These tables miss some clones; where compared with another copy, unresolved V genes account for less than half of the shortfall, and the remainder is unexplained. The D gene and trimming were derived from the DNA, and the V and J assignments and clone size from that table. Recorded for this sample are approximately 80,000 clones; about 76% of them occurred a single time. The ten largest clones take up about 45% of the sample.

The full study reports these points: The amount of clinical and demographic metadata varied by source and participant and was provided uncurated.

The germline V gene sets CDR1 to MDHEN and CDR2 to SYDVKM. The CDR3 spans 13 residues, from the cysteine through the phenylalanine. Kept here is only the CDR3 DNA, which spans 39 bases and is read in frame from base 1. Compared with germline, V lacks 7 bases and J lacks 8 bases; bases without a gene match: 9. The collaborating institutions used their own protocols to collect whole blood in K2EDTA tubes. For TCRbeta analysis, collaborator samples were shipped as frozen whole blood, as isolated PBMCs, or as DNA extracted from either sample type. The source of this sequence is a man older than 75 with acute or convalescent COVID-19. The sequence is built from TRBV28 and TRBJ1-2; the central 8 bases match TRBD1. The sample was peripheral blood. The CDR3 has the sequence CASTLQGAYGYTF. The DNA is TGTGCCAGCACACTCCAGGGGGCTTACGGCTACACCTTC.